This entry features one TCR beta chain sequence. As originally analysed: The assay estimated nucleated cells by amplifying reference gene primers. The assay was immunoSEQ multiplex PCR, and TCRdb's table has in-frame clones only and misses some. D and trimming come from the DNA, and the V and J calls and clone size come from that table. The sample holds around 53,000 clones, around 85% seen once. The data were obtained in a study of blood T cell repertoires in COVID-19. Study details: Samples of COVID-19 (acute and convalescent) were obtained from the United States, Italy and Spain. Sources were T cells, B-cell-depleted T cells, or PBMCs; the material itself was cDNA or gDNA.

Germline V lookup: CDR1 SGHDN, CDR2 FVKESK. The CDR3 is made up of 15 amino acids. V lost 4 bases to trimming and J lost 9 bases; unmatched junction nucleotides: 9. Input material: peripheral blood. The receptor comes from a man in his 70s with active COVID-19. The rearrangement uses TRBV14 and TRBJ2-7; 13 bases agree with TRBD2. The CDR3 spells CASSRDGTSGAGQYF. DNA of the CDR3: TGTGCCAGCAGCCGAGACGGGACTAGCGGGGCCGGGCAGTACTTC.